The entry below gives a single TCR beta chain sequence along with its context. Its antigen is unknown. Per-base qualities were not stored, and no clone one base away is much larger. Bulk unsorted tissue served as the source for RNA extraction, and RNA quality was assessed using a NanoDrop ND-1000 and an Agilent 2100. All donors had newly diagnosed lung cancer, had not received prior chemotherapy, and were admitted for thoracic surgery in China between August and November 2014. The study excluded patients who had received radiotherapy or chemotherapy before or who had another cancer at the same time. Pieces of surgical tissue measuring about 1-2.1 cm3 were kept in RNAlater solution and held at -80 degrees C until needed. The sample comes from a study of tumor and adjacent non-tumor tissue in lung cancer (dated by TCRdb to about 2018). Describing the broader study: By cancer type, the cohort comprised approximately 12 adenocarcinoma patients, a couple of squamous cell carcinoma patients and 1 small cell lung cancer patient. The 15 or so patients were aged about 30 to 80 years, included ten or so men and 5 women, and had TNM stage I to III disease. In total, sequencing yielded some 130 million productive TCRbeta reads, which works out to an average of about 4.17 million reads per sample. For each patient, one tumor sample and one normal lung sample were taken, giving about 31 paired specimens that underwent TCRbeta CDR3 sequencing. The study compared bulk TCRbeta repertoires between lung tumor tissue and matched distant non-tumor lung tissue from over 13 lung cancer patients. The paper's findings and limits, for the study overall: Tumor tissue showed significantly greater TCR diversity (inverse Simpson) than normal lung tissue (approximately 400 vs 170, P = 0.0075, Mann-Whitney U test). With only around 15 patients in the cohort, the authors noted that larger samples and more detailed clinical data are needed. Peripheral blood was not sequenced, so blood TCRbeta repertoires in these lung cancer patients were not examined. Younger patients had significantly higher TCR diversity, and higher tumor TCR diversity was associated with shorter overall and disease-free survival. The top 100 clones accounted for a significantly larger cumulative portion of the repertoire in normal lung than in tumor tissue. Neither the sequencing platform nor unique molecular identifiers are mentioned in the methods.

Based on the germline V gene (reference sequence), the CDR1 and CDR2 sequences are LNHNV and YYDKDF. The CDR3 runs 14 residues from the cysteine to the phenylalanine. Only the CDR3 portion is preserved as DNA: 42 bases, with reading frame beginning at the first base. The junction carries 10 bases between V and J, which are trimmed by 0 bases and 6 bases respectively. The library was made by multiplex PCR. Sequenced using an Illumina HiSeq 2500. TCRbeta libraries were constructed through three rounds of nested PCR with primers (Table S4) according to protocols modified from ARM-PCR. PCR products of 200-500 bp were gel-excised and purified with the QIAquick gel extraction kit before sequencing. In the source study's methods: Reads were cleaned using Trimmomatic, were merged into complete CDR3 sequences using FLASH, and were assigned to V(D)J germline segments using MiTCR. Clonal diversity was calculated as the inverse Simpson's index using VDJtools. In-frame sequences lacking a premature stop codon were counted as productive reads. Starting from the raw public reads, TCRdb applied fastp trimming at Q25, assembled clones with MiXCR and retained in-frame beta chains. Rows matching on CDR3 protein sequence are summarized as one entry with the most common DNA and genes. TCRdb's processing, not the study's, gives the V and J calls here. The sample has 55,000 to 70,000 distinct CDR3 sequences on record, about 60% of them singletons. 20% of the sample rests with the top ten.

This TCR was recovered from a man aged 50 or older with non-small cell lung cancer. The specimen sequenced was lung tumor tissue. The V gene is TRBV15 and the J gene is TRBJ2-3; the D segment cannot be called with confidence. CDR3 sequence: CATSRDLVSDTQYF. The nucleotide sequence is given as TGTGCCACCAGCAGAGATCTGGTCAGCGATACGCAGTATTTT.